The rows below give T cell receptor beta chains drawn from one sample of a study of blood T cell repertoires in COVID-19. Clones were read by immunoSEQ multiplex PCR, and TCRdb kept only the in-frame ones, dropping some. The sample has around 150,000 clones, around 93% seen once. The sequencing input was peripheral blood. These receptors were taken from a man aged 25 to 40 with COVID-19, enrolled during active disease. Each CDR3 is given with its conserved first and last residue. Fields, in order: CDR3 length, V gene, CDR3 protein.

13 TRBV12-3/TRBV12-4 CASSPQVSYEQYF
13 TRBV10-3 CAIRAGTGNGYTF
15 TRBV7-7 CASSLGSGTSAEQFF
18 TRBV7-8 CASSLQGQGTFSGNTIYF
13 TRBV7-2 CASSLVRGEEAFF
15 TRBV6-5 CASSYSAQGGYGYTF
14 TRBV5-1 CASSLEGQHYEQYF
16 TRBV4-2 CASSQEAGGSNQPQHF
15 TRBV4-3 CASSQGVGSYNEQFF
13 TRBV7-8 CASSLPGQPLYTF
18 TRBV4-1 CASSYWTSGGSHTGELFF
12 TRBV7-9 CASSLIEYGYTF
16 TRBV6-4 CASSASGRAHTGELFF
13 TRBV12-3/TRBV12-4 CASSPATAMGYTF
14 TRBV6-5 CASSSTGQDEKLFF
12 TRBV27 CASSPSSYEQYF
18 TRBV24-1 CATSDFRPGETHTDTQYF
14 TRBV19 CASSNTGYDQPQHF
14 TRBV7-2 CASSPRPMEGGYTF
16 TRBV5-1 CASSPTGGDVHTEAFF
13 TRBV19 CASSIPQGGTQYF
13 TRBV5-5 CASSLGANSPLHF
13 TRBV5-5 CASSRDRSDTQYF
14 TRBV3-1/TRBV3-2 CASRGQGSNQPQHF
16 TRBV28 CASSLSGTGEAPRAFF
16 TRBV7-2 CASSLVWAGMSDTQYF
16 TRBV19 CASSQETSGRADEQYF
14 TRBV6-5 CASSLDRGPYEQYF
15 TRBV28 CASSVAGWSNQPQHF
13 TRBV19 CASSIGRLYGYTF
11 TRBV30 CARQGSGELFF
16 TRBV7-2 CASSLGGTGGISEAFF
15 TRBV3-1/TRBV3-2 CASSPFGGGPYEQYF
17 TRBV4-2 CASSQGVLITSGYEQYF
15 TRBV11-1 CASSSPGGGAQGYTF
12 TRBV2 CASRSGTDTQYF
18 TRBV28 CASSLIGTGGKKNYGYTF
14 TRBV7-3 CASSLMAVNTEAFF
15 TRBV7-2 CASSQTSGVNNEQFF